This T cell receptor beta chain was retrieved from a study of blood T cell repertoires in COVID-19. For the study at large: Sites in the United States, Italy and Spain provided acute and convalescent COVID-19 samples. T cells, B-cell-depleted T cells, or PBMCs supplied cDNA or gDNA.

The trim removed 6 bases at V and 8 bases at J, leaving 14 bases unmatched. CDR1 MDHEN and CDR2 SYDVKM come from the germline V gene. The CDR3 runs 16 residues. Patients from Seattle were sampled longitudinally, starting during active infection. How the authors handled the data: Nucleated cell counts were estimated from reference gene primer amplification. Using immunoSEQ multiplex PCR, the repertoire was profiled, and TCRdb retains in-frame clones only, with some absent. V and J calls plus clone size are reproduced from that table; the DNA served to infer D and trimming. The top ten hold around 9.5% of the sample, which has about 140,000 clones, roughly 84% seen once.

The source is a man between 25 and 39 years old with COVID-19, enrolled during active disease. The chain carries TRBV28 and TRBJ1-4, with 8 positions matching TRBD1. What was sequenced was peripheral blood. The CDR3 region is CASSYTGGGISEKLFF. Written as DNA, the CDR3 is TGTGCCAGCAGCTATACAGGGGGTGGGATCAGCGAAAAACTGTTTTTT.